This TCR beta chain was recorded in a study of OX40 agonist ivuxolimab in advanced cancers. Study outcomes and limitations: Among some nonresponders, normalized T-cell clonal expansion was also low. Clonal expansion from baseline to week 6 occurred in both CD4+ and CD8+ T cells.

A word on this clone: What it binds is not known.

TCRdb keeps only in-frame clones here, not all; method: immunoSEQ multiplex PCR. The table has 40,000 to 45,000 clones, approximately 90% seen once; the top ten hold 6%. Germline-derived CDR1 and CDR2 are MDHEN and SYDVKM. V gave up 6 bases and J gave up 11 bases, with 16 bases separating them. CDR3 length: 12 residues. This receptor was obtained from an adult with an advanced solid tumor such as melanoma, head and neck, liver or kidney cancer. The chain combines TRBV28 with TRBJ1-1; D is possibly TRBD1 (6 bases). The sequenced sample was CD4+ or CD8+ T cells sorted from blood, obtained in a trial of the OX40 agonist ivuxolimab. Written as DNA, the CDR3 is TGTGCCAGCAGGAGGGGGGTCTTGGATGCTTTCTTT. This codes for CASRRGVLDAFF. Full variable domain (remainder filled in from reference TRBV28 and TRBJ1-1): DVKVTQSSRYLVKRTGEKVFLECVQDMDHENMFWYRQDPGLGLRLIYFSYDVKMKEKGDIPEGYSVSREKKERFSLILESASTNQTSMYLCASRRGVLDAFFGQGTRLTVV.